These 14 T cell receptor beta chains originate from one sample sequenced in a study of T cells in Graves' hyperthyroidism and ophthalmopathy. The source material, RNA transcripts, was used to amplify TCR beta CDR3 regions. HTBI primers were employed in a first-round RT-PCR of the TCR CDR3. TCRdb reprocessed the multiplex PCR reads via MiXCR and lists one record per CDR3 protein. The sample holds 600,000 or so distinct CDR3 sequences, 35% to 55% seen once. The sample taken for sequencing was peripheral blood or thyroid tissue (not recorded which). These receptors originate from a woman under 30 with Graves' hyperthyroidism.

The V and J genes are TRBV24-1 and TRBJ2-5; no clear D gene. Trimming stripped 4 bases from V and 4 bases from J, with 15 bases between. Germline V gene data show CDR1 as KGHDR and CDR2 as SFDVKD. The CDR3 contains 15 residues. The CDR3 reads CATSERTFGRETQYF. In DNA form, the CDR3 reads TGTGCCACCAGTGAACGGACGTTTGGTCGAGAGACCCAGTACTTC.

The chain employs TRBV7-9 and TRBJ1-1; D is uncertain. Germline V gene lookup returns CDR1 SEHNR and CDR2 FQNEAQ (reference sequence). Trimming removed 2 bases from V and 4 bases from J, with 11 bases in between. CDR3 length equals 14 residues. The CDR3 coding sequence is TGTGCCAGCAGCTTATTGAGGGAGGTCACTGAAGCTTTCTTT. Translation gives CASSLLREVTEAFF. The variable domain in full, completed from reference TRBV7-9 and TRBJ1-1, reads DTGVSQNPRHKITKRGQNVTFRCDPISEHNRLYWYRQTLGQGPEFLTYFQNEAQLEKSRLLSDRFSAERPKGSFSTLEIQRTEQGDSAMYLCASSLLREVTEAFFGQGTRLTVV.

The J gene is TRBJ1-3, the V gene TRBV7-9; no clear D. V gave up 7 bases and J gave up 7 bases, with 8 bases separating them. Germline V gene lookup returns CDR1 SEHNR and CDR2 FQNEAQ (reference sequence). The CDR3 contains 11 residues. This CDR3 reads CASKQLNTIYF. The CDR3 region has the DNA TGTGCCAGCAAACAGTTGAACACCATATATTTT. The full variable domain, in which reference TRBV7-9 and TRBJ1-3 provide the parts outside the CDR3, is DTGVSQNPRHKITKRGQNVTFRCDPISEHNRLYWYRQTLGQGPEFLTYFQNEAQLEKSRLLSDRFSAERPKGSFSTLEIQRTEQGDSAMYLCASKQLNTIYFGEGSWLTVV.

In this sample, this clonotype turned up many times. V usage is TRBV12-3 or TRBV12-4 and J usage is TRBJ2-2; D unclear. Trimming removed 7 bases at V and 7 bases at J, with 4 bases between. This CDR3 has 10 amino acids. The CDR3 DNA reads as TGTGCCAGCATGGTCGGGGAGCTGTTTTTT. It translates to CASMVGELFF.

The rearrangement uses TRBV10-3 and TRBJ1-6; 9 positions match TRBD1. Germline CDR1 ENHRY, CDR2 SYGVKD. The J segment lost 8 bases and the V segment lost 11 bases, leaving 7 bases of the junction unmatched. The CDR3 is made up of 13 amino acids. This chain's CDR3 is CAGQRDRDSPLHF. The CDR3 bases are TGTGCCGGCCAACGGGACAGGGATTCACCCCTCCACTTT.

V is TRBV6-5 and J is TRBJ1-1; no reliable D call. The germline V gene encodes CDR1 MNHEY and CDR2 SVGAGI. The CDR3 is made up of 16 amino acids. V was cut by 2 bases and J by 0 bases, with 13 bases left in between. The CDR3 region is CASSYTLVYMNTEAFF. CDR3 coding DNA: TGTGCCAGCAGTTACACCCTGGTTTATATGAACACTGAAGCTTTCTTT.

On this clonotype: This could be a read error, since a much larger clone is one nucleotide away. The rearrangement uses TRBV7-3 and TRBJ1-1; tentatively, D is TRBD1 (5 bases). The germline CDR1 and CDR2 sequences are SGHTA and FQGTGA. The CDR3 is made up of 13 amino acids. The DNA of the CDR3 is TGTGCCAGCAGCTTAGCAAGGGGAGGTGAAGCTCTCTTT. This gives the protein CASSLARGGEALF.

There are many counts of this clonotype. This chain links TRBV7-9 with TRBJ1-4, with D perhaps TRBD1 (5 bases). There are 14 residues in the CDR3. V lost 0 bases and J 8 bases, leaving 10 bases between the germline ends. Germline V lookup: CDR1 SEHNR, CDR2 FQNEAQ (reference sequence). For the CDR3, the DNA is TGTGCCAGCAGCTTAGCGTCCAGGGTGGAAAAACTGTTTTTT. It specifies CASSLASRVEKLFF. The full variable domain, its missing parts supplied by reference TRBV7-9 and TRBJ1-4, is DTGVSQNPRHKITKRGQNVTFRCDPISEHNRLYWYRQTLGQGPEFLTYFQNEAQLEKSRLLSDRFSAERPKGSFSTLEIQRTEQGDSAMYLCASSLASRVEKLFFGSGTQLSVL.

The genes are TRBV10-3 and TRBJ1-2; 10 positions match TRBD1. The CDR3 has 14 residues. In germline, CDR1 is ENHRY, CDR2 SYGVKD. V lost 6 bases and J lost 3; bases outside the gene matches: 4. CDR3 residues: CAIRTGTGDYGYTF. CDR3 sequence (DNA): TGTGCCATCAGAACCGGGACAGGGGACTATGGCTACACCTTC.

A note on this clonotype: Given the absence of the conserved phenylalanine or tryptophan at the CDR3 end, a read error is likely. Because the CDR3's place on the DNA is in doubt, the DNA is left out and the CDR3 is given as listed by TCRdb. This sequence joins TRBV15 and TRBJ2-6. Ends included, the CDR3 has 8 residues. Germline CDR1 LNHNV, CDR2 YYDKDF (reference sequence). This CDR3 is CATSRDIT.

The chain is built from TRBV14 and TRBJ1-4, with D possibly matching TRBD1 (5 bases). The CDR3 sequence is 15 residues long. Germline assignment: CDR1 SGHDN and CDR2 FVKESK. The V end was cut by 6 bases, the J end by 7 bases, with 18 bases between. This CDR3 is CASRPMGPGAEKLFF. The DNA of the CDR3 is TGTGCCAGCAGACCCATGGGACCGGGTGCTGAAAAACTGTTTTTT.

J is TRBJ2-7 and V is TRBV29-1, with 8 bases fitting TRBD2. Germline CDR1 SQVTM, CDR2 ANQGSEA. The CDR3 length is 13 residues. V gave up 8 bases and J gave up 3 bases; unmatched junction bases: 9. CDR3 sequence reads: CSWTSQPLYEQYF. The CDR3 nucleotides read TGCAGCTGGACTAGCCAACCTCTCTACGAGCAGTACTTC.

This chain connects TRBV2 to TRBJ1-2; the match to TRBD1 covers 7 bases. Germline CDR1 is SNHLY and CDR2 is FYNNEI. V shed 9 bases, J shed 4 bases, and the junction held 11 bases outside the gene matches. The CDR3 consists of 14 residues. The CDR3 coding sequence is TGTGCCAGTAGTACAGGGACAGCCTTCTATGGCTACACCTTC. It codes for CASSTGTAFYGYTF.

CDR3 protein: CAISESRDSNYGYTF. The DNA for the CDR3 is TGTGCCATCAGTGAGTCGCGGGACAGTAACTATGGCTACACCTTC. The chain carries TRBV10-3 and TRBJ1-2; 7 nucleotides agree with TRBD1. The germline CDR1 and CDR2 sequences are ENHRY and SYGVKD. Trimming removed 0 bases from V and 1 base from J; junction bases left unmatched: 2. This CDR3 spans 15 amino acids.